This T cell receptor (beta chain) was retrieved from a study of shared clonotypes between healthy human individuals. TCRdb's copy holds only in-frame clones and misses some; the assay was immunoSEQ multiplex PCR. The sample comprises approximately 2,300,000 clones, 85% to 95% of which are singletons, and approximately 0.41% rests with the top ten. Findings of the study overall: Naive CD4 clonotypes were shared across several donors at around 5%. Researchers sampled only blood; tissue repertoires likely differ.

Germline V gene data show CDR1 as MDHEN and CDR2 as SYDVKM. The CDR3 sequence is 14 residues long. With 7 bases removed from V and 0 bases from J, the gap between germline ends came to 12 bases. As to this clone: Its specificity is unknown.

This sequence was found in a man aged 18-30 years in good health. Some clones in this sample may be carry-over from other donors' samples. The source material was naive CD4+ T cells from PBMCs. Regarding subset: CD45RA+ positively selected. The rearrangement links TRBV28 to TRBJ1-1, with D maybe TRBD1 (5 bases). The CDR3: CASMRGGMNTEAFF. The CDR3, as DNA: TGTGCCAGCATGAGGGGTGGGATGAACACTGAAGCTTTCTTT.